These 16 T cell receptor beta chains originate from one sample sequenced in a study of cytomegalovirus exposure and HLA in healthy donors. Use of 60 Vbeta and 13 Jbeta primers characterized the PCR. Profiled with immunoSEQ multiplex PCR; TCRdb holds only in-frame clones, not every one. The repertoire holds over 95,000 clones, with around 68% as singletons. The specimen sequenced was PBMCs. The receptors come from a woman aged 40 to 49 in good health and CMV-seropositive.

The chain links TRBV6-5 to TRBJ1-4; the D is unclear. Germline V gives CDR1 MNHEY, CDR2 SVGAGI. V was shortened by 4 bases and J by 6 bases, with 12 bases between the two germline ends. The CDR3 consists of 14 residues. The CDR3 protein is CASSLEYGHEKLFF. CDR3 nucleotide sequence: TGTGCCAGCAGTTTGGAGTACGGTCATGAAAAACTGTTTTTT.

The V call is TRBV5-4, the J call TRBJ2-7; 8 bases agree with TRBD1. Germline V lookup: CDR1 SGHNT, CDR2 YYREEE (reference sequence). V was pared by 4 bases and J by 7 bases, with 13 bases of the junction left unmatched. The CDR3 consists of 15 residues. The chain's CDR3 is CASSAKTGTGEEQYF. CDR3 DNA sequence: TGTGCCAGCAGCGCGAAGACGGGGACAGGCGAAGAGCAGTACTTC. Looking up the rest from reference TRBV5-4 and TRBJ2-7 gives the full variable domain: ETGVTQSPTHLIKTRGQQVTLRCSSQSGHNTVSWYQQALGQGPQFIFQYYREEENGRGNFPPRFSGLQFPNYSSELNVNALELDDSALYLCASSAKTGTGEEQYFGPGTRLTVT.

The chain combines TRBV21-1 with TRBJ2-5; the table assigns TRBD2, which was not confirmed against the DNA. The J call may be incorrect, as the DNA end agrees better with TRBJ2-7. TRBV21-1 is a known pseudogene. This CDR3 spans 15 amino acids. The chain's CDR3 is CASSKGGRAFYEQYF. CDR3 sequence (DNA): TGTGCCAGCAGCAAAGGAGGGAGGGCCTTTTACGAGCAGTACTTC.

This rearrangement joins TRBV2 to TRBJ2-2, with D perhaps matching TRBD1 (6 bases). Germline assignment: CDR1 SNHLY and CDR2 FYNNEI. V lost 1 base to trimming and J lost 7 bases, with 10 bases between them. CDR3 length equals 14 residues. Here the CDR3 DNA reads TGTGCCAGCAGTGAAGTTCCAGGGGTCGGGGAGCTGTTTTTT. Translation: CASSEVPGVGELFF.

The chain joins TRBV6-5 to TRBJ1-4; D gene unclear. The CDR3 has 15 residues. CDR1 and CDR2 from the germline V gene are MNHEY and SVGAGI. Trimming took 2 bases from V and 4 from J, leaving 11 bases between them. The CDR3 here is CASSYRGVGNEKLFF. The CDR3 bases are TGTGCCAGCAGTTACCGGGGAGTCGGTAATGAAAAACTGTTTTTT.

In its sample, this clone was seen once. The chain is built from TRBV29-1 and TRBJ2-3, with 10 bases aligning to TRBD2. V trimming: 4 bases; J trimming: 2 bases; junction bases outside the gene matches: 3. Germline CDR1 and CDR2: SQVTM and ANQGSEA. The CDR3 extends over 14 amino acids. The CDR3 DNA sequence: TGCAGCGTTGTCCTAGCGGGGGTCACAGATACGCAGTATTTT. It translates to CSVVLAGVTDTQYF.

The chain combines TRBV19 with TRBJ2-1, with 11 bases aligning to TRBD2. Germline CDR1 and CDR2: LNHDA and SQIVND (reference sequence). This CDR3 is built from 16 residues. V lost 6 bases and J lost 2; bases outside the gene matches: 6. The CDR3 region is CASSPLSGGAYNEQFF. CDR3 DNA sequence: TGTGCCAGTAGCCCGCTTAGCGGGGGGGCCTACAATGAGCAGTTCTTC.

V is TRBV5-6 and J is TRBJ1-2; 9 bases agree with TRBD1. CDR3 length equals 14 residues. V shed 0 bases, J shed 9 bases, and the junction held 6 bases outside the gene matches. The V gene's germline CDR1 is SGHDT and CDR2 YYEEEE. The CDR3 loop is CASSLVGTGISYTF. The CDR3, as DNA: TGTGCCAGCAGCTTGGTAGGGACAGGGATTAGCTACACCTTC.

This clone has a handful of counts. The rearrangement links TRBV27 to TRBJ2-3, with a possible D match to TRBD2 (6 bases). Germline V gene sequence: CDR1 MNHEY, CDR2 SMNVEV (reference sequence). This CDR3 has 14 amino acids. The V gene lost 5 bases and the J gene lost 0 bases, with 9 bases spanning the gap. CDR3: CASSGGLSTDTQYF. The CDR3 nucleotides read TGTGCCAGCAGTGGGGGACTGAGCACAGATACGCAGTATTTT.

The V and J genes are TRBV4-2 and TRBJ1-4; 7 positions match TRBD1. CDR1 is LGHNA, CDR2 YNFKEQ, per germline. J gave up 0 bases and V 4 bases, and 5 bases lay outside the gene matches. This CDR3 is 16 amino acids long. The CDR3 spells CASSLGTAATNEKLFF. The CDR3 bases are TGTGCCAGCAGCCTCGGGACAGCTGCAACTAATGAAAAACTGTTTTTT.

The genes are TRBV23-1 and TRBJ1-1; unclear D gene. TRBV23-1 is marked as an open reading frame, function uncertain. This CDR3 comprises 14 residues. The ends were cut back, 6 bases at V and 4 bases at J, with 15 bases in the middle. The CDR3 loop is CASSRTARCTEAFF. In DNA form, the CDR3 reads TGCGCCAGCAGCCGGACTGCGCGGTGCACTGAAGCTTTCTTT.

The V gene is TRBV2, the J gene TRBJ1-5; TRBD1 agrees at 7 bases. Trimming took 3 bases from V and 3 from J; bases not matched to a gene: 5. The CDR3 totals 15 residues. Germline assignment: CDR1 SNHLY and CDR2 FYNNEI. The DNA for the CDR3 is TGTGCCAGCAGTGAGCGGACAGGCGTCAATCAGCCCCAGCATTTT. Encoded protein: CASSERTGVNQPQHF.

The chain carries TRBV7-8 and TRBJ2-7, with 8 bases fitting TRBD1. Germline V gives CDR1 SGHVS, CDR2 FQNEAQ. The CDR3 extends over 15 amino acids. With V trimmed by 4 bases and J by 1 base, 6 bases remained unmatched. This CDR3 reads CASSSPRTGSYEQYF. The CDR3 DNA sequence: TGTGCCAGCAGCTCCCCCCGGACAGGGTCCTACGAGCAGTACTTC.

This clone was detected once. The CDR3, as DNA: TGTGCCAGCAGCAGAGGGGGAGGGGCGAGGAGCACAGATACGCAGTATTTT. As protein: CASSRGGGARSTDTQYF. The chain joins TRBV9 to TRBJ2-3; D possibly corresponds to TRBD2 (7 bases). This CDR3 spans 17 amino acids. Trimming took 4 bases from V and 0 from J, leaving 18 bases between them. Germline V lookup: CDR1 SGDLS, CDR2 YYNGEE.

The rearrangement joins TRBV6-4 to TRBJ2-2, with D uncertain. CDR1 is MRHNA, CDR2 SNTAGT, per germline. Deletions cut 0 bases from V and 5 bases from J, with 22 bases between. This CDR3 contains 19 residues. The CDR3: CASSDSQSSSARQTGELFF. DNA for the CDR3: TGTGCCAGCAGTGACTCTCAGTCTTCGTCGGCCCGACAAACCGGGGAGCTGTTTTTT.

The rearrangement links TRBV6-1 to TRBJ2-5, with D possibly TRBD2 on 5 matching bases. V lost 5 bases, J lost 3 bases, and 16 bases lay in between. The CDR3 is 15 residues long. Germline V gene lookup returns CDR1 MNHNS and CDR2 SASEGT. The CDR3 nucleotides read TGTGCCAGCAGTTCCTACCTCCGGACTGAAGAGACCCAGTACTTC. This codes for CASSSYLRTEETQYF.